Each of the 2 T cell receptor beta chains below was sequenced from the same sample in a study of PD-1 blockade in mismatch repair-deficient tumors. Clones were read by immunoSEQ multiplex PCR, and TCRdb kept only the in-frame ones, dropping some. Of 80,000 to 100,000 clones listed, over 75% were seen once; the top ten hold around 2.6%. The sample here was peripheral blood, taken 12 weeks after starting pembrolizumab. These receptors were taken from an adult with mismatch repair-deficient cancer.

The rearrangement uses TRBV11-2 and TRBJ1-4; D is unclear. This CDR3 has 14 residues. The V and J ends lost 5 bases and 7 bases respectively, with 14 bases between them. Germline V CDR1 and CDR2: SGHAT, FQNNGV. This CDR3 reads CASSQANGPEKLFF. Here the CDR3 DNA reads TGTGCCAGCAGCCAGGCCAACGGGCCTGAAAAACTGTTTTTT.

This clone was counted once. The chain links TRBV5-4 to TRBJ1-2, with D uncertain. CDR3 length equals 13 residues. Germline V lookup: CDR1 SGHNT, CDR2 YYREEE (reference sequence). Trimming took off 5 bases at V and 8 bases at J, with 16 bases between the two ends. CDR3 in amino acids: CASRSKGGGGYTF. CDR3 DNA: TGTGCCAGCAGGTCGAAGGGAGGCGGAGGCTACACCTTC.